The 2 T cell receptor beta chains reported below all come from one sample, sequenced in a study of T cell changes during pregnancy in multiple sclerosis (dated by TCRdb to about 2019). Libraries were built with the immunoSEQ multiplex PCR assay. TCRdb mirrors the immuneACCESS table, restricted to in-frame sequences. Some clones are absent from its copies; in checked studies, under half trace to an unresolved V gene, and the reason for the others is unknown. Within this sample are over 90,000 clones, with under 95% of them counted one time only. Less than 1% of the sample goes to the ten largest clones. The sequenced sample was peripheral blood, obtained after pregnancy. The receptors stem from a female donor with multiple sclerosis, enrolled in a pregnancy study.

The chain employs TRBV29-1 and TRBJ2-5, with a possible D match to TRBD1 (6 bases). The V gene's germline CDR1 is SQVTM and CDR2 ANQGSEA. The CDR3 runs 13 residues. V was trimmed by 7 bases and J by 2 bases, leaving 14 bases between them. CDR3 loop: CSGESGTQETQYF. The CDR3 coding sequence is TGCAGCGGGGAGTCCGGGACACAAGAGACCCAGTACTTC.

The rearrangement joins TRBV23-1 to TRBJ2-7; 8 bases match TRBD1. TRBV23-1 is noted as an ORF with a role that remains uncertain. With 6 bases clipped from V and 1 base from J, the junction kept 8 bases outside the gene matches. This CDR3 contains 15 residues. CDR3 bases: TGCGCCAGCAGCCTAACAGGGGGTGGGTCCTACGAGCAGTACTTC. This translates into CASSLTGGGSYEQYF.